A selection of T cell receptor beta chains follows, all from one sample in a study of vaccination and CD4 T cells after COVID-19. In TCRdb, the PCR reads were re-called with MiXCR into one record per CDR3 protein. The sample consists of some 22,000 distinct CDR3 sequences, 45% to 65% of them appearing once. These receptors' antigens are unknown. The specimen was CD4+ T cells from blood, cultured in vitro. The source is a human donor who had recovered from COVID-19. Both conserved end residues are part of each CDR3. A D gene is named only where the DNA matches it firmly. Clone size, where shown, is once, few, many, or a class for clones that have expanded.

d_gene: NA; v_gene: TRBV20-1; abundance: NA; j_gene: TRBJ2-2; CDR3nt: TGCAGTGTTCGGACGGGGGGCGCGGATCCCACCGGGGAGCTGTTTTTT; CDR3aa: CSVRTGGADPTGELFF
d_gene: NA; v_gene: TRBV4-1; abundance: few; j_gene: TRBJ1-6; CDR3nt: TGCGCCAGCAGCCTTCGAGGTCCTAATTCACCCCTCCACTTT; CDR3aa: CASSLRGPNSPLHF
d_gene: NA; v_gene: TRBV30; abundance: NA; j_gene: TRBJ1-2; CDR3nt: TGTGCCTGGAGTACCCTAACCGAAGACAGGAACTCTAACACCTTC; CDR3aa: CAWSTLTEDRNSNTF
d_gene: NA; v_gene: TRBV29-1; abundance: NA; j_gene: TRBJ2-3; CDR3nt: TGCAGCGTTGAAGATTTCAGGGGCGCAGATACGCAGTATTTT; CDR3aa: CSVEDFRGADTQYF
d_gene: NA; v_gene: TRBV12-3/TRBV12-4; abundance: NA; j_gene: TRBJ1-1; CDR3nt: TGTGCCAGCAGTTTAGGACGGCCGAACACTGAAGCTTTCTTT; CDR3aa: CASSLGRPNTEAFF
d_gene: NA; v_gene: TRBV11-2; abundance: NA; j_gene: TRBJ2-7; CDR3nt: TGTGCCAGCAGCTTATCGGTCAGGGAGATTTACGAGCAGTACTTC; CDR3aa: CASSLSVREIYEQYF
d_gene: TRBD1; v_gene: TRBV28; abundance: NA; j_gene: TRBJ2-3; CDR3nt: TGTGCCAGCAGGTCAGGGGGCAGCACAGATACGCAGTATTTT; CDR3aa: CASRSGGSTDTQYF
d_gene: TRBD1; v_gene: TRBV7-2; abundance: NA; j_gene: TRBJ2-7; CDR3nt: TGTGCCAGCAGCGTTAGAGGGGGCGCAACCTACGAGCAGTACTTC; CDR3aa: CASSVRGGATYEQYF
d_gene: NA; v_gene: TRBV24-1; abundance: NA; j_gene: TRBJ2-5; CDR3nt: TGTGCCACCAGTGATTTCAGGGAAGAGACCCAGTACTTC; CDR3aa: CATSDFREETQYF
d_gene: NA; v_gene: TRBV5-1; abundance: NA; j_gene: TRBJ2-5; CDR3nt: TGCGCCAGCAGCTCCGCGATGCCGGGGGAGACCCAGTACTTC; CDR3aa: CASSSAMPGETQYF
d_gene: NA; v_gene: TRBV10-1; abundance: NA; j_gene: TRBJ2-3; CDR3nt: TGCGCCAGCAGCGCCGAACGCGCAGATACGCAGTATTTT; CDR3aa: CASSAERADTQYF
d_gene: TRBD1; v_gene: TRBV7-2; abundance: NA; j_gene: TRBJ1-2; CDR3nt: TGTGCCAGCAGCCCTAGGTCGGGACAGGGCCCTGACGGCTACACCTTC; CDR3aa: CASSPRSGQGPDGYTF
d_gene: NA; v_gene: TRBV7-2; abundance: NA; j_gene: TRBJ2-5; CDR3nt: TGTGCCAGCAGCCCAGGACATAGGCAAGAGACCCAGTACTTC; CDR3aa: CASSPGHRQETQYF
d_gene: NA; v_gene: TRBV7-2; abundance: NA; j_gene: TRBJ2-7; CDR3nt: TGTGCCAGCAGCTTGGAGGGAGTTGGAGAGCAGTACTTC; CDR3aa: CASSLEGVGEQYF
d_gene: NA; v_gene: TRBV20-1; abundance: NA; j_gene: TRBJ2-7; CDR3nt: TGCAGTGCCGCTGGGGCCCACGAGCAGTACTTC; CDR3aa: CSAAGAHEQYF
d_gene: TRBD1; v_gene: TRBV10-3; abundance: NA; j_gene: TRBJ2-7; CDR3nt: TGTGCCATCAGTTCTACCGGGACAGCCTACGAGCAGTACTTC; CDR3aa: CAISSTGTAYEQYF
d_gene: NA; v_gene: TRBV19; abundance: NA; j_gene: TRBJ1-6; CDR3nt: TGTGCCAGTACAGGGATGATTAATTCACCCCTCCACTTT; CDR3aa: CASTGMINSPLHF
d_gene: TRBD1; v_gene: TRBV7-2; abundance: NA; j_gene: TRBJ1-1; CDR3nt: TGTGCCAGCAGCCCGATCCTCCCCGGGACAGTAAACACTGAAGCTTTCTTT; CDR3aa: CASSPILPGTVNTEAFF
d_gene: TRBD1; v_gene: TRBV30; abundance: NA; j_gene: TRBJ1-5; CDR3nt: TGTGCCTGGAGCCGGCCGGGACAGGGGCTAAATCAGCCCCAGCATTTT; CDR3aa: CAWSRPGQGLNQPQHF
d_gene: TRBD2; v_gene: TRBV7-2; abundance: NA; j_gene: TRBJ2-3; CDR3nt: TGTGCCAGCAGCTTTCCGGGAGGTACGCAGTATTTT; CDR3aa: CASSFPGGTQYF
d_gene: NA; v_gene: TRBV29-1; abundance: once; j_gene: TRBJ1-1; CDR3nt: TGCAGCGTTGAAAAACAGGGTGGTTGGACTGAAGCTTTCTTT; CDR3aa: CSVEKQGGWTEAFF
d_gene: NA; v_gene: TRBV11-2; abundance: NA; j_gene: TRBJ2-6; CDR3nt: TGTGCCAGCAGCCCTGTGGGGCACTCTGGGGCCAACGTCCTGACTTTC; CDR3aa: CASSPVGHSGANVLTF
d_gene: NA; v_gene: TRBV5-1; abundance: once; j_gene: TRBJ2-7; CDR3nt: TGCGCCAGCAGCCGTGGGCCCGTTCACGAGCAGTACTTC; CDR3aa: CASSRGPVHEQYF
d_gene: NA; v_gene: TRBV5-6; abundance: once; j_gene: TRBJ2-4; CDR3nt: TGTGCCAGCAGCTTGGTTGGGGGACTAGCCAAAAACATTCAGTACTTC; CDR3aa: CASSLVGGLAKNIQYF
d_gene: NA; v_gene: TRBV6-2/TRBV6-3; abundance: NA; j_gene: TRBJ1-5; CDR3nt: TGTGCCAGCACCGGGGAGCGCCAGCCCCAGCATTTT; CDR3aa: CASTGERQPQHF
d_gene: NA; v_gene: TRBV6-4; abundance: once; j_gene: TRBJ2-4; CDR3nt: TGTGCCAGACCCCTAGCCAAAAACATTCAGTACTTC; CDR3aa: CARPLAKNIQYF
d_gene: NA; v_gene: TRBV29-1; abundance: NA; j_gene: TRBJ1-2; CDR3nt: TGCAGCGTTGAAGGTGGCACTTATGGCTACACCTTC; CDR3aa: CSVEGGTYGYTF
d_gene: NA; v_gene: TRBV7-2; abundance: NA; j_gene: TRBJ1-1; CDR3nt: TGTGCCAGCAGCCCGCCGCCGAGGGGACTGACTGAAGCTTTCTTT; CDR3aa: CASSPPPRGLTEAFF
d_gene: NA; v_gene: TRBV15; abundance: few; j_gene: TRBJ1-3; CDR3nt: TGTGCCACCAGCAGAGATTTCCCCAACACCATATATTTT; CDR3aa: CATSRDFPNTIYF
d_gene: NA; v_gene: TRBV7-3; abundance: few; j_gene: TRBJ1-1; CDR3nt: TGTGCCAGCAGCCCCCGGGGCGGGGGGACTGAAGCTTTCTTT; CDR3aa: CASSPRGGGTEAFF
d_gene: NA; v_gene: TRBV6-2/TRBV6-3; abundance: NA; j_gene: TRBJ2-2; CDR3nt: TGTGCCAGCAGTAAGCTAATTTCGGGACACCTTTTAGCGAACACCGGGGAGCTGTTTTTT; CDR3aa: CASSKLISGHLLANTGELFF
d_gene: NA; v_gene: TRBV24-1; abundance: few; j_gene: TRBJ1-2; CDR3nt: TGTGCCACCAGTGATGGACGGCGAGCTAACTATGGCTACACCTTC; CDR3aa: CATSDGRRANYGYTF
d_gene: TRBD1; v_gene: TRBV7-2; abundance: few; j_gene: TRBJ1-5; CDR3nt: TGTGCCAGCAGCTCCTCGACAGGGGGAGGGAGCAATCAGCCCCAGCATTTT; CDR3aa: CASSSSTGGGSNQPQHF
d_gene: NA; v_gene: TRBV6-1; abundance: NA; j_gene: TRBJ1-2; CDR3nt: TGTGCCAGCAAGGTCCCTGGGCAGTATGGCTACACCTTC; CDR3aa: CASKVPGQYGYTF
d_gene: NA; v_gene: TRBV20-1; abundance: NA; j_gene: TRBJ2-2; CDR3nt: TGCAGTGCTAGAGATTTTGTCACCGGGGAGCTGTTTTTT; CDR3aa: CSARDFVTGELFF
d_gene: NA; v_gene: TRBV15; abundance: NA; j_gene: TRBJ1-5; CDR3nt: TGTGCCACCAGCAGGGAGGGGGATCAGCCCCAGCATTTT; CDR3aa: CATSREGDQPQHF
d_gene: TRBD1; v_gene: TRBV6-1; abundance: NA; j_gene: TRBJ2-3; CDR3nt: TGTGCCAGCAGTCCACAGGGGGATTGGACAGATACGCAGTATTTT; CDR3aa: CASSPQGDWTDTQYF
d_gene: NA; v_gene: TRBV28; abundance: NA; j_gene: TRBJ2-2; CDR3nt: TGTGCCAGCAACCGGCCCACCGGGGAGCTGTTTTTT; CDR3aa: CASNRPTGELFF
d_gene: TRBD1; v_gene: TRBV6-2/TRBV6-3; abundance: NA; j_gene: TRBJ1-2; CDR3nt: TGTGCCAGCAGTTACTCCGGGACAGGGACTGGCTACACCTTC; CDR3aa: CASSYSGTGTGYTF
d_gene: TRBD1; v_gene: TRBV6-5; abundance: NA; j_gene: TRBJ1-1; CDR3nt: TGTGCCAGCAGTTCTGACAGGGGCGACACTGAAGCTTTCTTT; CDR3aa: CASSSDRGDTEAFF
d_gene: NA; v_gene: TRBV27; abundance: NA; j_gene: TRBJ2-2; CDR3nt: TGTGCCAGTCGTCGCAGCTACGGGGAGCTGTTTTTT; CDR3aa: CASRRSYGELFF
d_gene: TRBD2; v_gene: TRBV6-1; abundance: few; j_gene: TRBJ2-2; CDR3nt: TGTGCCAGCAGTCAGCGGGGGCAGGGGGGGGAGCTGTTTTTT; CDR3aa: CASSQRGQGGELFF
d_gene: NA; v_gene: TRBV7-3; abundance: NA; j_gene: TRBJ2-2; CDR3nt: TGTGCCAGCAGCTTAACACAGGGAAGGGCCACCGGGGAGCTGTTTTTT; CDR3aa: CASSLTQGRATGELFF
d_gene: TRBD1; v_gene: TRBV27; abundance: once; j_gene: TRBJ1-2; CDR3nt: TGTGCCAGCAAGGGGGACAGGGCGAGTGGCTACACCTTC; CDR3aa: CASKGDRASGYTF
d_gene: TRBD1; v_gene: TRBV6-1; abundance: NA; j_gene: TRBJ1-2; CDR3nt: TGTGCCAGCAGGACAGGGGTTTCTAATGGCTACACCTTC; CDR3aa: CASRTGVSNGYTF
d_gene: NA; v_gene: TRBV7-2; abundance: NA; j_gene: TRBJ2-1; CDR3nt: TGTGCCAGCAGCACACGATCCGGGGGCCCGGCAAATGAGCAGTTCTTC; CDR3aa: CASSTRSGGPANEQFF
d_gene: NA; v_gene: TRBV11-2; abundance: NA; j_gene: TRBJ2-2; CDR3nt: TGTGCCAGCAGCCCCCAGAGGGGATCCGGGGAGCTGTTTTTT; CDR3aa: CASSPQRGSGELFF
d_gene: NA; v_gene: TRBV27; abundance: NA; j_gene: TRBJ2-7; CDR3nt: TGTGCCAGCAGTTTATCACGGACTTCCTACGAGCAGTACTTC; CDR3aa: CASSLSRTSYEQYF
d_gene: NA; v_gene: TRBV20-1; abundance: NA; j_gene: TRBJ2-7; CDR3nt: TGCAGTGCTAGCCGGACAGCCTACGAGCAGTACTTC; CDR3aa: CSASRTAYEQYF
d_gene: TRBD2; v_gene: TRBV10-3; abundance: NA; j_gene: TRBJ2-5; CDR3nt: TGTGCCACAAGGGAGGCTAGCGGTCCGACCCAGTACTTC; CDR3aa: CATREASGPTQYF